Listed here is a single T cell receptor beta chain. Participant ages covered roughly 18 to 89 years across some 25 US areas. The sample is drawn from a study of blood T cell repertoires in COVID-19. Repertoires were generated with immunoSEQ multiplex PCR, while TCRdb's copy carries only in-frame clones and drops some. The table lists some 300,000 clones, 85% to 90% of them singletons, with roughly a tenth in the top ten. The J segment lost 6 bases and the V segment lost 5 bases, leaving 12 bases of the junction unmatched. Per the germline V gene, CDR1 is MNHEY and CDR2 is SMNVEV (reference sequence). This CDR3 has 15 amino acids.

This clonotype originated in a woman aged 25 to 39 who had recovered from COVID-19. Sequencing was carried out using PBMCs or T cells enriched from blood (not recorded which). The chain uses TRBV27 and TRBJ1-2; 7 positions agree with TRBD1. The CDR3 DNA sequence: TGTGCCAGCAGTCCGCTGACCGGGACAGATGATGGCTACACCTTC. Translation: CASSPLTGTDDGYTF.